This TCR beta chain was recorded in a study of blood T cell repertoires in COVID-19. Study-level information: Some COVID-19 samples were acute and others convalescent; all came from the United States, Italy and Spain. Sources were T cells, B-cell-depleted T cells, or PBMCs; the material itself was cDNA or gDNA.

The CDR3 has 15 amino acids. CDR1 and CDR2 from the germline V gene are SNHLY and FYNNEI. This clone has a single count. Only in-frame clones appear in the TCRdb table, and some are missing; sequencing was by immunoSEQ multiplex PCR. The sample contains under 200,000 clones, about 87% of which appear only once. The sequence came from a woman older than 75 with COVID-19, enrolled during active disease. The sequenced material came from peripheral blood. The chain couples TRBV2 to TRBJ2-1; D unresolved. CDR3 nucleotide sequence: TGTGAAACTCGATACGACGAGGTAAAGAACAATGAGCAGTTCTTC. Translated: CETRYDEVKNNEQFF. Looking up the rest from reference TRBV2 and TRBJ2-1 gives the full variable domain: EPEVTQTPSHQVTQMGQEVILRCVPISNHLYFYWYRQILGQKVEFLVSFYNNEISEKSEIFDDQFSVERPDGSNFTLKIRSTKLEDSAMYFCETRYDEVKNNEQFFGPGTRLTVL.